This T cell receptor beta chain is drawn from a study of T cells after yellow fever vaccination. Across the whole study: The fractions with low cell numbers were processed using SMART-Seq v4 Ultra Low Input.

Each CDR3 protein gets one entry after TCRdb re-called the 5' RACE reads with MiXCR. The sample yields 400,000 to 450,000 distinct CDR3 sequences, approximately 19% seen once. General study points: CD4 and CD8 compartments shared a small share of clonotypes, likely from convergent recombination. The booster saw the reappearance of most primary-vaccination clones (96% CD4, around 90% CD8).

On this clonotype: Its target is unknown.

CDR1 and CDR2 (germline): MRHNA, SNTAGT. V was trimmed by 5 bases and J by 4 bases, leaving 14 bases between them. The CDR3 length is 15 residues. This chain uses TRBV6-4 with TRBJ1-4; D is undetermined. Specimen: PBMCs, collected before the yellow fever booster vaccination. This sequence originates from a young man who received the YFV17D yellow fever vaccine. The CDR3 coding sequence is TGTGCCAGCAGTAAGACCGGCGGGCGTAATGAAAAACTGTTTTTT. Amino acid sequence: CASSKTGGRNEKLFF.